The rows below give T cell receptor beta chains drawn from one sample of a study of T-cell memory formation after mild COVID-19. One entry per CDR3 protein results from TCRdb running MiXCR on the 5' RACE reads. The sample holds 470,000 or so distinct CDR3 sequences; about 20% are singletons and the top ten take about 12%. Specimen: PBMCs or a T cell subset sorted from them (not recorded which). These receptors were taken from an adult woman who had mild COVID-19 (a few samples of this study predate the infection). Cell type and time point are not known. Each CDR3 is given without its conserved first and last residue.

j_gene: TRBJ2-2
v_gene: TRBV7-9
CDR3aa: ASSQPSGGPPGELF

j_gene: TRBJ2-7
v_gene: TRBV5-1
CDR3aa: ASSPGTGFSYEQY

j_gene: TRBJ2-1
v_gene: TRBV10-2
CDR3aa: ASSVSQEYNEQF

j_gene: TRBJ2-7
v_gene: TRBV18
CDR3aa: ASSPAGTNYEQY

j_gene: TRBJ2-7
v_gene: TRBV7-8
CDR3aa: ASSSSIGQSYEQY

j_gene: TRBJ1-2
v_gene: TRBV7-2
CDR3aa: ASLGGGNYGYT

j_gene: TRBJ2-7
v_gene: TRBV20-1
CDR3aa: SAFRTSGALGGEQY

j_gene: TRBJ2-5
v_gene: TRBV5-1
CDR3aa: ASRGSGLHQETQY

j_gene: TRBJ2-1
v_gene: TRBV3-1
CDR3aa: ASSATSGAHNEQF

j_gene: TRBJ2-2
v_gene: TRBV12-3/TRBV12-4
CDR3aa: ASSAGELF

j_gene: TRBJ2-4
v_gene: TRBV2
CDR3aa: ASSERDRGAKNIQY

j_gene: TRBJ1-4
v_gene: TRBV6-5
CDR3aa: ASGPGDGNEKLF

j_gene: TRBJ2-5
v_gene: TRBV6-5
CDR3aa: ASSYAPRKRGIQETQY

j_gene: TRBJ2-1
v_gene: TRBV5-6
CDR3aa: ASSADREDEQF

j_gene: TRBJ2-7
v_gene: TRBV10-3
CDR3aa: AIKGDGHSYEQY

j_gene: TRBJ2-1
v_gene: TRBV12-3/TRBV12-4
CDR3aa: ASKTFSYNEQF

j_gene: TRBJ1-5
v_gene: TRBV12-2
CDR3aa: ASRWVSNQPQH

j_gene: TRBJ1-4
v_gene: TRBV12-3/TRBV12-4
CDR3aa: ASSLYREDEKLF

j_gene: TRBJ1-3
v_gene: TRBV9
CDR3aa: ASSVRADPGNTIY

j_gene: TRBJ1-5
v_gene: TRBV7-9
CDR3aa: ASSLGTGWGQPQH

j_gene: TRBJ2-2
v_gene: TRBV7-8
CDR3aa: ASSPDRAATGELF

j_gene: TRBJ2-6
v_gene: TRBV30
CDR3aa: AWSVAAGSGANVLT

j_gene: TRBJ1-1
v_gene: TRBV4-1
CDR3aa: ASSQGPSRGDTEAF

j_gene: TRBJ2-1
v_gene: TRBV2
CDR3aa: ASRPGTASNEQF

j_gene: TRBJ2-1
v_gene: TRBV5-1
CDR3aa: ASSPGDRGTSGDLGNEQF

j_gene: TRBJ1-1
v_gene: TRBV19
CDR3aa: ASSRLTGFAVNTEAF

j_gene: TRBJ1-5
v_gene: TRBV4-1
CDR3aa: ASSQEGGGNQPQH

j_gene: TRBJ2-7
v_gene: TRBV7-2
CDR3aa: ASSEGQGAIYEQY

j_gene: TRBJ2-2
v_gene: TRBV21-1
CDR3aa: ASSKVSGLYGELF

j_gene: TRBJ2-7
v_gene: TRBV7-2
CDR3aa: ASEPTFWRESRYEQY

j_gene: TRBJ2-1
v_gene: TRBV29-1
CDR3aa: SVRTSGSYEQF

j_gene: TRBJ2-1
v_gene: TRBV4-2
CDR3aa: ASSRAQGVGNEQF

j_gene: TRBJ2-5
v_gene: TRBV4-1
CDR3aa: ASSQDNEGTSGQETQY

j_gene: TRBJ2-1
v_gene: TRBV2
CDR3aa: ASSEFGLAGLIPYNEQF

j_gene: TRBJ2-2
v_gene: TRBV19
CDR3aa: ASKRGGMNTGELF

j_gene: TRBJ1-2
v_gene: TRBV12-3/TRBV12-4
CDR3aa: ASSLGTLTGYGYT

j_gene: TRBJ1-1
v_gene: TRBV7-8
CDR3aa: ASRQGSGLEAF

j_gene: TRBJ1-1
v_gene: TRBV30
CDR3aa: AWSRMVQVAF

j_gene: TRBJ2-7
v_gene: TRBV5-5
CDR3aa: ASSLARPSYEQY

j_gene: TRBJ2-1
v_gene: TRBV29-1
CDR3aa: SVADRGDNEQF

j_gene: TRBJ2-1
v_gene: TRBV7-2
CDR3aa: ASSTNVASSGHNEQF

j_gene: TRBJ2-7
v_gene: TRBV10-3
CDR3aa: AITGQTPYEQY

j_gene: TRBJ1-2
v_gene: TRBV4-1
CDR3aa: ASSQDLGTGWYGYT

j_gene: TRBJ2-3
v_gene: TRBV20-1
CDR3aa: SARVRQGASDTQY

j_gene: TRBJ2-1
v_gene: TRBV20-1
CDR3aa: SAHETGGWLGSYNEQF

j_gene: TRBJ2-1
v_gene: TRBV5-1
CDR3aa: ASSTSGGASYNEQF

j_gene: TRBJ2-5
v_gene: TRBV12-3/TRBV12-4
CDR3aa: ASAISNQETQY

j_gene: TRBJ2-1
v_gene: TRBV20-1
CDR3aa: SARGPLGESSYNEQF

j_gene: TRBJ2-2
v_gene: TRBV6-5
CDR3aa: ASSYSLVGQGGTGELF

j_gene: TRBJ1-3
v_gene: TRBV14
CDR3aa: ASSRSHRGNTIY

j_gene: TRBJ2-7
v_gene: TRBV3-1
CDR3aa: ASSQEVIGLAGIYEQY

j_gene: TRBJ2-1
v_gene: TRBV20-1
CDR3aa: SVSAGNYNEQF

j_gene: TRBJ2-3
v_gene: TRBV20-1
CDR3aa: SALNLGGADTQY

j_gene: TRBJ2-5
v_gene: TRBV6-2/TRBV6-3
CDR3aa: ASSYPTIGGRAKKTQY

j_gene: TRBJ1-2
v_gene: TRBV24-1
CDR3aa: ATSDLSSGGYT

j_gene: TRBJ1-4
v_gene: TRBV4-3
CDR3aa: ASSLFLGDGKLF

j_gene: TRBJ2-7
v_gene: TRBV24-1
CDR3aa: ATSDLLSYEQY

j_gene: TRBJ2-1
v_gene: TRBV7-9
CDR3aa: ASSLTRRGSSYNEQF

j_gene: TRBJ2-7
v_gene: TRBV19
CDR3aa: ASTIGPFANEQY

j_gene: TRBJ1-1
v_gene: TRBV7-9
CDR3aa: ASSLAKGTPPTEAF